This T cell receptor beta chain stems from a study of blood T cell repertoires in COVID-19. In the study overall: Some COVID-19 samples were acute and others convalescent; all came from the United States, Italy and Spain. The cDNA or gDNA used as material had been derived from T cells, B-cell-depleted T cells, or PBMCs.

There are 14 residues in the CDR3. With V trimmed by 0 bases and J by 3 bases, 1 base remained unmatched. CDR1 is SGDLS, CDR2 YYNGEE, per germline. Per the original methods: Nucleated cell number was recorded as an estimate derived from reference gene primer amplification. Sequenced by immunoSEQ multiplex PCR; TCRdb stores in-frame clones only, minus some. V, J and clone size reflect that table, while D and trimming were determined from the DNA. Of 100,000 or so clones in the sample, roughly 96% were seen once. With regard to this clone: In the same sample, other DNA sequences code for this CDR3.

The clonotype originates from a human donor with active COVID-19. The donor label of this sample is uncertain. Specimen: peripheral blood. The chain recombines TRBV9 with TRBJ2-7, with TRBD2 matching over 9 bases. This CDR3 is CASSVGLAVYEQYF. The CDR3 DNA reads TGTGCCAGCAGCGTAGGACTAGCGGTCTACGAGCAGTACTTC.